The rows below give T cell receptor beta chains drawn from one sample of a study of cytomegalovirus exposure and HLA in healthy donors. Data came from immunoSEQ multiplex PCR; TCRdb stores just in-frame clones and leaves some out. The sample consists of about 150,000 clones, approximately 90% of them appearing once. The sequenced material came from PBMCs. The receptor source for this set is a man between 18 and 29 years old in good health and CMV-seropositive. CDR3s include the opening cysteine and the closing phenylalanine or tryptophan. Fields, in order: CDR3 DNA, CDR3 protein, CDR3 length, J gene, D gene, V gene, clone size. A D gene is named only where the DNA matches it firmly. Clone size is not always given. Where it is, it says once, few, many or a class for expanded clones.

cdr3_nt: TGTGCCAGCAGTTTATCGCTCCCGAGGAGCCAATTCACAGATACGCAGTATTTT
cdr3_aa: CASSLSLPRSQFTDTQYF
cdr3_length: 18
j_call: TRBJ2-3
d_call: -
v_call: TRBV27
clone_size: -

cdr3_nt: TGTGCCAGCAGTTTAGCGGGGGAAGGGGGAGAGACCCAGTACTTC
cdr3_aa: CASSLAGEGGETQYF
cdr3_length: 15
j_call: TRBJ2-5
d_call: -
v_call: TRBV28
clone_size: -

cdr3_nt: TGTGCCAGCATGGAGGTCGCCAAAAACATTCAGTACTTC
cdr3_aa: CASMEVAKNIQYF
cdr3_length: 13
j_call: TRBJ2-4
d_call: -
v_call: TRBV27
clone_size: -

cdr3_nt: TGCGCCAGCAGCTTGGGTGCTAACGAGCAGTACTTC
cdr3_aa: CASSLGANEQYF
cdr3_length: 12
j_call: TRBJ2-7
d_call: -
v_call: TRBV5-1
clone_size: -

cdr3_nt: TGTGCCAGCAGCGCACTAGGTCGGGGGGCTGGACAGCCCCAGCATTTT
cdr3_aa: CASSALGRGAGQPQHF
cdr3_length: 16
j_call: TRBJ1-5
d_call: -
v_call: TRBV7-6
clone_size: -

cdr3_nt: TGTGCCAGCAGCTTAGGCCGACTAGCGGGGAACACCGGGGAGCTGTTTTTT
cdr3_aa: CASSLGRLAGNTGELFF
cdr3_length: 17
j_call: TRBJ2-2
d_call: TRBD2
v_call: TRBV11-3
clone_size: -

cdr3_nt: TGTGCCAGCGTGCGAACCGGGACTAGCTTTTACGAGCAGTACTTC
cdr3_aa: CASVRTGTSFYEQYF
cdr3_length: 15
j_call: TRBJ2-7
d_call: TRBD2
v_call: TRBV27
clone_size: few

cdr3_nt: TGTGCCAGCAGTCTCCTCTTCTATGGCTACACCTTC
cdr3_aa: CASSLLFYGYTF
cdr3_length: 12
j_call: TRBJ1-2
d_call: -
v_call: TRBV28
clone_size: -

cdr3_nt: TGTGCCTGGAAAAGGGCGGGACTAGCGGACCTGAAAGAGACCCAGTACTTC
cdr3_aa: CAWKRAGLADLKETQYF
cdr3_length: 17
j_call: TRBJ2-5
d_call: TRBD2
v_call: TRBV30
clone_size: -

cdr3_nt: TGTGCCAGCAGCTTTGGGGACAGAGAAGGCTACACCTTC
cdr3_aa: CASSFGDREGYTF
cdr3_length: 13
j_call: TRBJ1-2
d_call: TRBD1
v_call: TRBV11-3
clone_size: -

cdr3_nt: TGTGCCAGCAGACCGTGGGACAGTAGAACTGAAGCTTTCTTT
cdr3_aa: CASRPWDSRTEAFF
cdr3_length: 14
j_call: TRBJ1-1
d_call: TRBD1
v_call: TRBV6-5
clone_size: -

cdr3_nt: TGTGCCACCGTAGGTTCAGGGGTCTATGGCTACACCTTC
cdr3_aa: CATVGSGVYGYTF
cdr3_length: 13
j_call: TRBJ1-2
d_call: -
v_call: TRBV6-1
clone_size: -

cdr3_nt: TGTGCCAGCAGTCCCCTTCAGGCTTCGGGGAATGAGCAGTTCTTC
cdr3_aa: CASSPLQASGNEQFF
cdr3_length: 15
j_call: TRBJ2-1
d_call: -
v_call: TRBV28
clone_size: -

cdr3_nt: TGTGCCAGCAGCTCACTCGGACAGGGGGCAGCTTTTATAACTGAAGCTTTCTTT
cdr3_aa: CASSSLGQGAAFITEAFF
cdr3_length: 18
j_call: TRBJ1-1
d_call: TRBD1
v_call: TRBV11-2
clone_size: -

cdr3_nt: TGTGCCAGCAGCCCCTTTGGTCCAGGAGGAACTGAAGCTTTCTTT
cdr3_aa: CASSPFGPGGTEAFF
cdr3_length: 15
j_call: TRBJ1-1
d_call: -
v_call: TRBV7-9
clone_size: -

cdr3_nt: TGTGCCTGGAGTCCCTGGGTTAAGGGGGAAACTGAAAAACTGTTTTTT
cdr3_aa: CAWSPWVKGETEKLFF
cdr3_length: 16
j_call: TRBJ1-4
d_call: -
v_call: TRBV30
clone_size: once

cdr3_nt: TGTGCCAGCACCCTACGTCCAGGGATTATTGGAAACACCATATATTTT
cdr3_aa: CASTLRPGIIGNTIYF
cdr3_length: 16
j_call: TRBJ1-3
d_call: -
v_call: TRBV7-9
clone_size: -

cdr3_nt: TGTGCCAGCAGCTTAGGCCCACCCGGCTATGGCTACACCTTC
cdr3_aa: CASSLGPPGYGYTF
cdr3_length: 14
j_call: TRBJ1-2
d_call: -
v_call: TRBV7-9
clone_size: once

cdr3_nt: TGTGCCAGCAGGACAGGGCTATACAATGAGCAGTTCTTC
cdr3_aa: CASRTGLYNEQFF
cdr3_length: 13
j_call: TRBJ2-1
d_call: TRBD1
v_call: TRBV6-5
clone_size: -

cdr3_nt: TGTGCCAGCAGTGAAATACAGGGGGTCGGGGAGCTGTTTTTT
cdr3_aa: CASSEIQGVGELFF
cdr3_length: 14
j_call: TRBJ2-2
d_call: TRBD1
v_call: TRBV2
clone_size: -

cdr3_nt: TGCAGCGTCAGATCGGGAAAGAGGGCCAACACAGATACGCAGTATTTT
cdr3_aa: CSVRSGKRANTDTQYF
cdr3_length: 16
j_call: TRBJ2-3
d_call: -
v_call: TRBV29-1
clone_size: -

cdr3_nt: TGTGCCTGGAATACAGGGCGAGGTATAGAGACCCAGTACTTC
cdr3_aa: CAWNTGRGIETQYF
cdr3_length: 14
j_call: TRBJ2-5
d_call: -
v_call: TRBV30
clone_size: -

cdr3_nt: TGTGCCAGTAGGACCGGGACAGAGAACACCGGGGAGCTGTTTTTT
cdr3_aa: CASRTGTENTGELFF
cdr3_length: 15
j_call: TRBJ2-2
d_call: TRBD1
v_call: TRBV19
clone_size: -

cdr3_nt: TGTGCCAGCTCACTCTATACGCCTTACGGACAGGTGTTGAGGGGCTACACCTTC
cdr3_aa: CASSLYTPYGQVLRGYTF
cdr3_length: 18
j_call: TRBJ1-2
d_call: TRBD1
v_call: TRBV18
clone_size: -

cdr3_nt: TGTGCCAGCGGAGGGGAGAAGGGACAGGGGATGTTTGGAGAGGTTAATGGACGAAACACCATATATTTT
cdr3_aa: CASGGEKGQGMFGEVNGRNTIYF
cdr3_length: 23
j_call: TRBJ1-3
d_call: TRBD1
v_call: TRBV2
clone_size: once

cdr3_nt: TGCGCCAGCAGCCCCGTAGACTGGCAGAGCTCCTACGAGCAGTACTTC
cdr3_aa: CASSPVDWQSSYEQYF
cdr3_length: 16
j_call: TRBJ2-7
d_call: -
v_call: TRBV4-1
clone_size: -

cdr3_nt: TGTGCCAGTAGGGTGAGGACTAACACCGGGGAGCTGTTTTTT
cdr3_aa: CASRVRTNTGELFF
cdr3_length: 14
j_call: TRBJ2-2
d_call: -
v_call: TRBV19
clone_size: -

cdr3_nt: TGTGCCAGCAGTTCCCTCGACAGGGGGGAAGCTTTCTTT
cdr3_aa: CASSSLDRGEAFF
cdr3_length: 13
j_call: TRBJ1-1
d_call: TRBD1
v_call: TRBV28
clone_size: -